This T cell receptor (beta chain) was sequenced for a study of blood T cell repertoires in COVID-19. Whole-study context: PBMCs, B-cell-depleted T cells, or T cells were the source of the cDNA or gDNA that made up the material.

Using immunoSEQ multiplex PCR, the repertoire was profiled, and TCRdb retains in-frame clones only, with some absent. Of about 96,000 clones in the sample, approximately 84% were seen once. V dropped 2 bases and J dropped 2 bases, with 11 bases sitting between them. The CDR3 contains 15 residues. Germline-derived CDR1 and CDR2 are SGHAT and FQNNGV. Material: peripheral blood. The source is a woman aged 60-70 years with acute or convalescent COVID-19. J is TRBJ2-3 and V is TRBV11-2, with D maybe TRBD2 (6 bases). CDR3 DNA sequence: TGTGCCAGCAGCTTACGGGGGTTGAACACAGATACGCAGTATTTT. This sequence encodes CASSLRGLNTDTQYF.